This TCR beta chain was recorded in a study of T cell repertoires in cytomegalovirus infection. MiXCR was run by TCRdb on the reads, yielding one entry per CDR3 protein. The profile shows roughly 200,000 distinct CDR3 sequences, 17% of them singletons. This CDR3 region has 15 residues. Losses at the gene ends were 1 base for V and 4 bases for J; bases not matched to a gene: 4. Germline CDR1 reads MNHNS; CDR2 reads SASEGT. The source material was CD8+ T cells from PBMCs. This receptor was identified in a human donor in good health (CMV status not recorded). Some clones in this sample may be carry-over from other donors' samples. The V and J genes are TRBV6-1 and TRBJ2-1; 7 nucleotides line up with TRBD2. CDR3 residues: CASSEEISGYNEQFF. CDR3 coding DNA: TGTGCCAGCAGTGAAGAGATTAGCGGGTACAATGAGCAGTTCTTC.